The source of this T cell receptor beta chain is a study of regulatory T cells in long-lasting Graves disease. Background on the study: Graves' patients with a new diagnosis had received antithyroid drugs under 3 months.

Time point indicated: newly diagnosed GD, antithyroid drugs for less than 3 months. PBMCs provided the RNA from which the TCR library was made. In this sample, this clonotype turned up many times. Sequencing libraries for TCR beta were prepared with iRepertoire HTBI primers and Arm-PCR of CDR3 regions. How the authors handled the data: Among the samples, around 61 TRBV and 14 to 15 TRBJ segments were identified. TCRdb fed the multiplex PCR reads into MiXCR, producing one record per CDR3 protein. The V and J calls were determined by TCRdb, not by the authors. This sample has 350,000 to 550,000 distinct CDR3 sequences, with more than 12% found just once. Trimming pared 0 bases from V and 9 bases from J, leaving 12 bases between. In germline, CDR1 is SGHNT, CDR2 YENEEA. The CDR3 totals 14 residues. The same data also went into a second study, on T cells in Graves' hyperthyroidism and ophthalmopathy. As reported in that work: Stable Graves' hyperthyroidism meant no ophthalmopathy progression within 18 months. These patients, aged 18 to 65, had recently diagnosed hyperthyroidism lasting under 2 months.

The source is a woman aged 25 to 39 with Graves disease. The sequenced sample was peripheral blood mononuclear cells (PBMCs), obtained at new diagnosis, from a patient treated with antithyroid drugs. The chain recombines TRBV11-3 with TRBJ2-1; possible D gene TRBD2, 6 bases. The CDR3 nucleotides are TGTGCCAGCAGCTTAGAGGAGGGGAGGAGTGAGCAGTTCTTC. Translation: CASSLEEGRSEQFF.